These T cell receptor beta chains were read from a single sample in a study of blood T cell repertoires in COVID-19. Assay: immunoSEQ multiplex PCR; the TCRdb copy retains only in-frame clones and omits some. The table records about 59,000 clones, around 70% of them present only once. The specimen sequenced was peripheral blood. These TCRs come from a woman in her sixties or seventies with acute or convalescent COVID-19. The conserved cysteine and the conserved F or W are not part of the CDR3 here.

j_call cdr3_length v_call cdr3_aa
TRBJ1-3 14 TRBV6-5 ASSYSRGYSGNTIY
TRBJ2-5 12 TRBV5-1 ASSLGQIQETQY
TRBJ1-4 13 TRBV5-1 ASSRTGTTNEKLF
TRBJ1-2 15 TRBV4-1 ASSQDSLGTGGFGYT
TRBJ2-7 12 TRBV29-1 SVERRTGDPEQY
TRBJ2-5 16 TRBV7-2 ASSPSWSGGASKETQY
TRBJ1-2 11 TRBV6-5 ASSKGGLVGYT
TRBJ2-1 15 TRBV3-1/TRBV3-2 ASSPLGTVASNNEQF
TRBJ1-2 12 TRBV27 ASSFLMGAGGYT
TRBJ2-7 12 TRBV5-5 ASSYSGTGREQY
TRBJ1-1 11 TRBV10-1 ASSEKSVTEAF
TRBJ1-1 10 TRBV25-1 ASRGGGPEAF
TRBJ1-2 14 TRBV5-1 ASSLTTGLSNYGYT
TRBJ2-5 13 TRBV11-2 ASSLGARRRKTQY
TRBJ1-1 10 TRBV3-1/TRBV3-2 ASSQGRTEAF
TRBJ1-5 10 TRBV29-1 SVGQGNQPQH
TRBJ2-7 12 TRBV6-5 ASSGTVRHYEQY
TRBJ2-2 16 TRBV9 ASTKGGGTPSNTGELF
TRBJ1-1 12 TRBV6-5 ASSYGEGNTEAF
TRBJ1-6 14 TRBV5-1 ASSLAGTGVNSPLH
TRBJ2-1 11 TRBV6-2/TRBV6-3 ASSYALASEQF
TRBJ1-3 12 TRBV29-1 SARQGRSGNTIY
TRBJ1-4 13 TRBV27 ASSWGGGAAEKLF
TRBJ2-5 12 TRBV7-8 ASSRTGGQETQY
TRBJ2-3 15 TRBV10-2 ATSNRRRGGGTDTQY
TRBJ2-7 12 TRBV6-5 ASSYGHRAYEQY
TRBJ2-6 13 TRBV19 ASTAGSLGANVLT
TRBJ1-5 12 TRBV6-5 ASSPGQINQPQH
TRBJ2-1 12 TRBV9 ASSGSGPYNEQF
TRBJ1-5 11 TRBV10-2 ASSDKGAQPQH
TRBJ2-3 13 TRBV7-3 ASSPYQSSTDTQY
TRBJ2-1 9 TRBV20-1 SHQGANEQF
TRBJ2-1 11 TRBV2 ASSMIQGGEQF
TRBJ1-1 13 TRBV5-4 ASSFVTGGGEEAF
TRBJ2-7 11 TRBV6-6 ASRWGPKDEQY
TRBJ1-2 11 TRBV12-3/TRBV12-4 ASTKGGAFGYT
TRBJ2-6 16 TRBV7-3 ASSPFRGGLSGANVLT
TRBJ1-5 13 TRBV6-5 ASFKPGKGNQPQH
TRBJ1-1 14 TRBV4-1 ASSPRYGGRNTEAF
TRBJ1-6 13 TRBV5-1 ASRSGMLGGSPLH
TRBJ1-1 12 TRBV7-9 ASSNRGGVTEAF
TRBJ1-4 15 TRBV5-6 ASSLARWGENNEKLF
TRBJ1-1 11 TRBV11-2 ASSLAWGDEAF
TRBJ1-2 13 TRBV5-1 ASSLAGTRTYGYT
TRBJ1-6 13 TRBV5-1 ASSGRTGGDSPLH
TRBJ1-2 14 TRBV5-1 ASSLGTGGYNYGYT
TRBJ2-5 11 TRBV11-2 ASSATDQETQY
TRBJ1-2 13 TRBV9 ASSPVGGREHGYT
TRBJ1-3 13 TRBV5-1 ASSQDTGSGNTIY
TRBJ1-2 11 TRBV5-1 ASSRRTEDGYT
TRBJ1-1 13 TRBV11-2 ASTILGTGTTEAF
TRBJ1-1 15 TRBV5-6 ASSLVGWGSDFPAAF
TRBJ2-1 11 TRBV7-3 ASSLNPRGEQF
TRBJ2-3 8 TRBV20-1 SGGQDTQY
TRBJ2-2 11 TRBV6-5 ASSYAGGLELF